This is a list of T cell receptor beta chains from one sample in a study of CD8 T cells in ankylosing spondylitis. TCRdb analysed the 5' RACE reads with MiXCR anew, one entry per CDR3 protein. The sample includes more than 150,000 distinct CDR3 sequences, 18% of them seen just once. Sequenced: blood, either unsorted or a sorted T cell fraction (not recorded which). These receptors were collected from a male donor aged 5-29 years with ankylosing spondylitis or in good health (not recorded which). Each CDR3 is given with its conserved first and last residue.

v_gene	j_gene	CDR3aa
TRBV20-1	TRBJ1-2	CSATTGSSYGYTF
TRBV6-2/TRBV6-3	TRBJ2-7	CASSRDAAAYEQYF
TRBV24-1	TRBJ2-1	CATSYEGLAGGGNEQFF
TRBV6-2/TRBV6-3	TRBJ2-2	CASKRGGPANLGELFF
TRBV20-1	TRBJ2-5	CSAPTGGSQETQYF
TRBV27	TRBJ2-2	CASSPRGDPGAGELFF
TRBV20-1	TRBJ2-3	CSARDSSSTDTQYF
TRBV20-1	TRBJ2-1	CSAKYSGGSSYNEQFF
TRBV12-5	TRBJ1-5	CVNQPQHF
TRBV20-1	TRBJ2-7	CSARVASGRVVDYEQYF
TRBV2	TRBJ2-7	CASRGAYEQYF
TRBV12-5	TRBJ2-7	CASGLETHSIKNSFSYEQYF
TRBV29-1	TRBJ1-5	CSVERRKNQPQHF
TRBV9	TRBJ2-3	CASSSRSSDTQYF
TRBV7-3	TRBJ2-3	CASSTYSTAGDTQYF
TRBV12-3/TRBV12-4	TRBJ2-3	CASTALRRDTQYF
TRBV2	TRBJ2-2	CASDRPASQGNTGELFF
TRBV5-1	TRBJ1-6	CASNPDSSYNSPLHF
TRBV7-8	TRBJ1-5	CASSSRRTDSNQPQHF
TRBV5-4	TRBJ2-3	CASSFRGTVDTQYF
TRBV5-1	TRBJ1-4	CASSSGAANEKLFF
TRBV4-3	TRBJ1-4	CASSQDRSGEEEKLFF
TRBV3-1	TRBJ1-1	CASSPQGEHTEAFF
TRBV25-1	TRBJ2-1	CASKGQVYNEQFF
TRBV12-3/TRBV12-4	TRBJ2-5	CASSRSSGSSETQYF
TRBV5-1	TRBJ1-2	CASGTGGDYGYTF
TRBV7-9	TRBJ2-1	CASNLAGALASEQFF
TRBV12-5	TRBJ2-1	CASGGQGGTYNEQFF
TRBV29-1	TRBJ2-3	CSATSPSGDTQYF